The 25 T cell receptor beta chains below come from one sample, sequenced in a study of blood T cells in healthy people across ages (dated by TCRdb to the mid-2010s). The method was 5' RACE. TCRdb records Illumina HiSeq 2500 as the sequencer. A second PCR of roughly 7 to 11 cycles was performed with a sample-barcoded 5' primer and a J-beta primer mix. The raw public reads went through TCRdb reprocessing: fastp at Q25, MiXCR clone calling, in-frame beta chains kept. Duplicate CDR3 protein sequences are folded into a single record with the most common DNA and genes. For this sample the table gives 500,000 to 600,000 distinct CDR3 sequences, of which roughly 28% were detected only once. 18% of the sample is taken by the ten largest. Sequencing was carried out using blood. The receptor set was obtained from a woman between 65 and 79 years old in good health.

The CDR3 sequence: CASSPLPVSGTDTQYF. CDR3 DNA: TGTGCCAGCAGCCCCCTTCCGGTGTCGGGCACAGATACGCAGTATTTT. The chain uses TRBV9 and TRBJ2-3; no clear D gene. Germline lookup yields CDR1 SGDLS and CDR2 YYNGEE. Trimming left V 4 bases short and J 1 base short, with 16 bases between. There are 16 residues in the CDR3.

This clonotype was observed a handful of times. The chain is built from TRBV6-6 and TRBJ2-2, with a weak D call TRBD1 (6 bases). V was trimmed by 6 bases and J by 9 bases, leaving 14 bases between them. Per germline, CDR1 MNHNY and CDR2 SVGAGI (reference sequence). The CDR3 has 13 residues. CDR3 nucleotide sequence: TGTGCCAGCAGCGAAGACAGGACCCGGGAGCTGTTTTTT. As protein: CASSEDRTRELFF.

V is TRBV20-1 and J is TRBJ2-5, with D perhaps TRBD1 (5 bases). Trimming removed 5 bases from V and 5 bases from J, with 12 bases in between. The germline gives CDR1 DFQATT, CDR2 SNEGSKA (reference sequence). There are 12 residues in the CDR3. CDR3 sequence (DNA): TGCAGTGCTGGGGCCGCGCAGGAGACCCAGTACTTC. Residues: CSAGAAQETQYF.

This chain links TRBV20-1 with TRBJ2-7, with unresolved D. CDR3 length: 13 amino acids. Germline CDR1 and CDR2: DFQATT and SNEGSKA (reference sequence). V lost 1 base, J lost 4 bases, and 11 bases lay in between. CDR3 nucleotide sequence: TGCAGTGCTAGAGTCGTACAGAGGTACGAGCAGTACTTC. It is translated as CSARVVQRYEQYF.

This rearrangement joins TRBV12-3 or TRBV12-4 to TRBJ1-1; tentatively, D is TRBD1 (6 bases). This CDR3 is built from 15 residues. Trimming removed 5 bases at V and 4 bases at J, with 17 bases between. The CDR3, as DNA: TGTGCCAGCAGTCGAATCACAGGGACCCCCACTGAAGCTTTCTTT. Translating gives CASSRITGTPTEAFF.

In its sample, this clonotype was seen a few times. This chain joins TRBV20-1 and TRBJ2-5; D is unclear. Germline assignment: CDR1 DFQATT and CDR2 SNEGSKA (reference sequence). Trimming removed 4 bases at V and 5 bases at J, with 8 bases between. CDR3 length: 11 amino acids. The CDR3 reads CSAKVTETQYF. In DNA form, the CDR3 reads TGCAGTGCTAAAGTTACGGAGACCCAGTACTTC.

This rearrangement joins TRBV29-1 to TRBJ2-7; 9 bases are a match to TRBD1. CDR3 size: 11 residues. Germline CDR1 reads SQVTM; CDR2 reads ANQGSEA. V dropped 6 bases and J dropped 7; count of bases not matched to a gene: 4. CDR3 region: CSVDRGEEQYF. Here the CDR3 DNA reads TGCAGCGTCGACAGGGGGGAAGAGCAGTACTTC.

This sequence joins TRBV29-1 and TRBJ2-7, with TRBD1 identical over 7 bases. V lost 0 bases and J lost 3; bases outside the gene matches: 11. This CDR3 is 16 amino acids long. Germline-derived CDR1 and CDR2 are SQVTM and ANQGSEA. CDR3 loop: CSVEESLKGQFYEQYF. The CDR3, as DNA: TGCAGCGTTGAAGAATCACTTAAGGGACAGTTCTACGAGCAGTACTTC.

The CDR3 region has the DNA TGTGCCAGCAGCTTAACGAGTGGGTCTGGGGCCAACGTCCTGACTTTC. Residues: CASSLTSGSGANVLTF. The rearrangement links TRBV7-2 to TRBJ2-6; D not resolved. Trimming removed 2 bases at V and 1 base at J, with 9 bases between. The CDR3 spans 16 residues. Germline CDR1 and CDR2: SGHTA and FQGNSA. Using reference TRBV7-2 and TRBJ2-6 for the parts outside the CDR3, the full variable domain is GAGVSQSPSNKVTEKGKDVELRCDPISGHTALYWYRQSLGQGLEFLIYFQGNSAPDKSGLPSDRFSAERTGGSVSTLTIQRTQQEDSAVYLCASSLTSGSGANVLTFGAGSRLTVL.

This clonotype was detected a few times. V and J are TRBV11-3 and TRBJ2-5, with D tentatively TRBD1 (5 bases). CDR1 is SGHNT and CDR2 is YENEEA in the germline V gene. With 5 bases removed from V and 3 bases from J, the gap between germline ends came to 13 bases. The CDR3 is 14 residues long. The CDR3 DNA reads TGTGCCAGCAGCCCGCTGCAAGGGGAAGAGACCCAGTACTTC. It specifies CASSPLQGEETQYF.

The V call is TRBV12-3 or TRBV12-4, the J call TRBJ1-5; weak D call: TRBD1 (5 bases). Deletions cut 5 bases from V and 4 bases from J, with 9 bases between. The CDR3 runs to 13 residues. This CDR3 is CASSKDSNQPQHF. The CDR3 coding sequence is TGTGCCAGCAGTAAAGACAGTAATCAGCCCCAGCATTTT.

This clonotype appeared a few times. The CDR3 DNA reads as TGTGCCAGCAGCGTACAGGGGGTTTATTCACCCCTCCACTTT. Its protein is CASSVQGVYSPLHF. The chain uses TRBV7-2 and TRBJ1-6; 8 bases line up with TRBD1. This CDR3 spans 14 amino acids. Germline V CDR1 and CDR2: SGHTA, FQGNSA. V shed 5 bases, J shed 8 bases, and the junction held 5 bases outside the gene matches.

The J gene is TRBJ2-1, the V gene TRBV5-1, with no clear D. In germline, CDR1 is SGHRS, CDR2 YFSETQ. This CDR3 is built from 11 residues. V shed 0 bases and J shed 9 bases, with 4 bases lying between them. The CDR3 region is CASSLDSEQFF. The CDR3 coding sequence is TGCGCCAGCAGCTTGGATAGTGAGCAGTTCTTC.

The V call is TRBV29-1, the J call TRBJ1-4; TRBD1 agrees at 8 bases. Unmatched junction bases numbered 0, after V lost 1 base and J lost 8 bases. Germline CDR1 and CDR2: SQVTM and ANQGSEA. The CDR3 runs 12 residues. The CDR3 region has the DNA TGCAGCGTTGAAGGGACAGGGGAAAAACTGTTTTTT. Its protein is CSVEGTGEKLFF.

CDR3 DNA sequence: TGCAGTGCTAGAGCAGTTAGCGGGGGAATCCAAGAGACCCAGTACTTC. It is translated as CSARAVSGGIQETQYF. The chain is built from TRBV20-1 and TRBJ2-5; 9 nucleotides match TRBD2. Germline CDR1 DFQATT, CDR2 SNEGSKA (reference sequence). The CDR3 is 16 residues long. The trim removed 1 base at V and 1 base at J, leaving 7 bases unmatched.

This clonotype was observed many times. CDR3 nucleotide sequence: TGCAGTGCTAGAGAGGGGTTTTCGGTGGAGACCCAGTACTTC. Residues: CSAREGFSVETQYF. This rearrangement joins TRBV20-1 to TRBJ2-5; D gene uncertain. This CDR3 region has 14 residues. V was trimmed by 0 bases and J by 5 bases, leaving 13 bases between them. The germline V gene encodes CDR1 DFQATT and CDR2 SNEGSKA (reference sequence).

The genes are TRBV6-5 and TRBJ2-6, with D perhaps TRBD1 or TRBD2 (6 bases each). The CDR3 length is 18 residues. Germline V gene data show CDR1 as MNHEY and CDR2 as SVGAGI. V was pared by 3 bases and J by 1 base, with 16 bases between. CDR3 sequence reads: CASSYSGTGASGANVLTF. In DNA form, the CDR3 reads TGTGCCAGCAGTTATTCCGGGACGGGGGCATCTGGGGCCAACGTCCTGACTTTC.

The V call is TRBV7-2, the J call TRBJ1-2; 7 bases match TRBD1. The CDR3 is made up of 16 amino acids. Germline-derived CDR1 and CDR2 are SGHTA and FQGNSA. The V segment lost 1 base and the J segment 4 bases; nucleotides outside the gene matches: 9. The CDR3 loop reads CASSLERRQGPYGYTF. DNA for the CDR3: TGTGCCAGCAGCTTAGAGAGGCGACAGGGCCCCTATGGCTACACCTTC.

This clonotype showed up just once. The chain carries TRBV5-6 and TRBJ2-5; 9 positions match TRBD2. The tail of the sequence fits TRBJ2-1 better, so the J call may be wrong. CDR3 length equals 14 residues. The V gene's germline CDR1 is SGHDT and CDR2 YYEEEE. In nucleotides, the CDR3 is TGTGCCAGCAGCTTGCCTAGCGGGGTCTATGAGCAGTTCTTC. It translates to CASSLPSGVYEQFF.

The chain has TRBV29-1 and TRBJ2-7, with 8 bases aligning to TRBD1. Looked up from germline, CDR1 is SQVTM and CDR2 is ANQGSEA. V was pared by 4 bases and J by 6 bases, with 11 bases of the junction left unmatched. The CDR3 sequence is 14 residues long. CDR3 nucleotide sequence: TGCAGCGTTGGGTTAAAGGACAGGGCGGTCGAGCAGTACTTC. Amino acids: CSVGLKDRAVEQYF.

This chain links TRBV7-9 with TRBJ2-7, with no clear D. The better agreement between TRBJ2-1 and the DNA end casts doubt on the J call. The germline CDR1 and CDR2 sequences are SEHNR and FQNEAQ (reference sequence). The CDR3 covers 9 residues. The CDR3 region is CALGDEQFF. The CDR3 DNA reads as TGTGCCTTAGGCGATGAGCAGTTCTTC.

This clonotype has just a few counts. The V call is TRBV29-1, the J call TRBJ2-3; perhaps D is TRBD1 or TRBD2 (6 bases each). The ends were cut back, 5 bases at V and 0 bases at J, with 12 bases in the middle. The CDR3 is 14 residues long. Germline loops: CDR1 SQVTM, CDR2 ANQGSEA. CDR3 amino acids: CSVSRGVSTDTQYF. CDR3 in DNA: TGCAGCGTTTCTAGGGGGGTCAGCACAGATACGCAGTATTTT.

This chain connects TRBV7-2 to TRBJ1-2; D may be TRBD1 (6 bases). Trimming shortened V by 4 bases and J by 8 bases, and 17 bases separated the two germline ends. This CDR3 contains 14 residues. In germline, CDR1 is SGHTA, CDR2 FQGNSA. CDR3 region: CASSSPGGQKGYTF. The DNA of the CDR3 is TGTGCCAGCAGCTCTCCTGGGGGGCAGAAGGGCTACACCTTC.

In its sample, this clonotype was seen once. This chain connects TRBV4-2 to TRBJ2-5; weak D call: TRBD2 (5 bases). The CDR3 has 17 residues. CDR1 and CDR2 from the germline V gene are LGHNA and YNFKEQ. V gave up 4 bases and J gave up 2 bases, with 20 bases separating them. DNA for the CDR3: TGTGCCAGCAGCCTACAAGGTGGGGTGCGGGCTCAAGAGACCCAGTACTTC. Translated, it gives CASSLQGGVRAQETQYF.

This clonotype showed up just a few times. This rearrangement joins TRBV27 to TRBJ1-3; maybe TRBD1 (5 bases). CDR1 and CDR2 (germline): MNHEY, SMNVEV (reference sequence). This CDR3 has 14 amino acids. Trimming removed 6 bases from V and 2 bases from J, with 11 bases in between. The CDR3 region has the DNA TGTGCCAGCAGCCCCGGGGGACCTGGAAACACCATATATTTT. Encoded protein: CASSPGGPGNTIYF.